Following are 10 T cell receptor beta chains from one sample sequenced in a study of T cell responses to AZD1222 COVID-19 vaccine. Profiling relied on immunoSEQ multiplex PCR, and the TCRdb table lists in-frame clones only, not all of them. The sample carries about 69,000 clones, 86% recorded once. This specimen was peripheral blood, taken on day 0 of AZD1222 vaccination. Receptor source: an adult in good health.

The rearrangement joins TRBV11-2 to TRBJ1-2, with D unresolved. The V and J ends lost 1 base and 1 base respectively, with 4 bases between them. This CDR3 comprises 13 residues. CDR1 and CDR2 (germline): SGHAT, FQNNGV. CDR3: CASSLGRNYGYTF. CDR3 DNA: TGTGCCAGCAGCTTAGGACGTAACTATGGCTACACCTTC.

The rearrangement uses TRBV4-2 and TRBJ2-2; a possible D gene is TRBD2 (6 bases). Trimming cost V 1 base and J 5 bases, with 14 bases left between them. Germline CDR1 LGHNA, CDR2 YNFKEQ. The CDR3 is 16 amino acids. CDR3 in amino acids: CASSQGGTASTGELFF. CDR3 sequence (DNA): TGTGCCAGCAGCCAAGGAGGGACTGCCTCTACCGGGGAGCTGTTTTTT.

The V and J genes are TRBV28 and TRBJ2-7; possibly TRBD2 for D (6 bases). The CDR3 has 15 amino acids. The ends were cut back, 5 bases at V and 3 bases at J, with 17 bases in the middle. In germline, CDR1 is MDHEN, CDR2 SYDVKM. The CDR3 sequence: CASSPGGGLGYEQYF. The CDR3 DNA is TGTGCCAGCAGTCCAGGAGGAGGGCTCGGCTACGAGCAGTACTTC.

The rearrangement uses TRBV10-3 and TRBJ2-7, with TRBD1 matching 10 bases. There are 15 residues in the CDR3. Germline values: CDR1 ENHRY, CDR2 SYGVKD. Germline trimming cut 4 bases from V and 2 bases from J; bases unmatched to any gene: 5. This CDR3 is CAISVTGTGAYEQYF. DNA of the CDR3: TGTGCCATCAGTGTTACCGGGACAGGGGCCTACGAGCAGTACTTC.

The rearrangement uses TRBV7-3 and TRBJ2-7; D is uncertain. CDR3 size: 12 residues. Germline V gene lookup returns CDR1 SGHTA and CDR2 FQGTGA. The V end lost 0 bases, the J end lost 7 bases, and 7 bases lay between the germline ends. CDR3 in amino acids: CASSLTSREQYF. Written as DNA, the CDR3 is TGTGCCAGCAGCTTAACATCACGGGAGCAGTACTTC.

The genes are TRBV29-1 and TRBJ1-5; 10 bases fit TRBD1. This CDR3 region has 12 residues. Germline assignment: CDR1 SQVTM and CDR2 ANQGSEA. V shed 6 bases and J 6 bases; nucleotides not matched to a gene: 2. CDR3 residues: CSVGDRGQPQHF. Here the CDR3 DNA reads TGCAGCGTCGGGGACAGGGGTCAGCCCCAGCATTTT.

The chain uses TRBV28 and TRBJ1-2; possible D gene TRBD1, 6 bases. Germline V lookup: CDR1 MDHEN, CDR2 SYDVKM. Trimming took 5 bases from V and 0 from J, leaving 10 bases between them. The CDR3 contains 14 residues. CDR3 DNA sequence: TGTGCCAGCAGTGGGACATCAGCTAACTATGGCTACACCTTC. It encodes CASSGTSANYGYTF.

The rearrangement joins TRBV5-1 to TRBJ1-1; D is uncertain. The CDR3 loop spans 15 amino acids. The ends were cut back, 6 bases at V and 3 bases at J, with 18 bases in the middle. Germline CDR1 is SGHRS and CDR2 is YFSETQ. CDR3 region: CASTRGGVSDTEAFF. The CDR3 DNA reads as TGCGCCAGCACCCGAGGTGGGGTCTCTGACACTGAAGCTTTCTTT.

The chain links TRBV3-1 (or the pseudogene TRBV3-2) to TRBJ2-1; 13 nucleotides match TRBD2. With V trimmed by 1 base and J by 7 bases, 4 bases remained unmatched. Germline V CDR1 and CDR2: LGHDT, YNNKEL (reference sequence). The CDR3 extends over 16 amino acids. CDR3 bases: TGTGCCAGCAGCCAAGGACTAGCGGGGGGCTGGAATGAGCAGTTCTTC. Translating it yields CASSQGLAGGWNEQFF.

This sequence joins TRBV6-5 and TRBJ1-6; TRBD1 might be the D (6 bases). The V end was cut by 7 bases, the J end by 11 bases, with 18 bases between. The CDR3 covers 14 residues. CDR1 is MNHEY and CDR2 is SVGAGI in the germline V gene. CDR3 nucleotides: TGTGCCAGCATCGGGACAATTAGGGGCGCACCCCTCCACTTT. Its protein product is CASIGTIRGAPLHF.